What follows is one TCR beta chain and its context. The antigen remains unidentified. The sample contains more than one DNA sequence encoding this CDR3. Sequencing was performed with immunoSEQ multiplex PCR; in TCRdb, only in-frame clones are kept and a portion is missing. Seen here are 2 million to 2.5 million clones, 90% to 95% observed once, and the top ten hold 0.1% to 0.15%. The sample belongs to a study of shared clonotypes between healthy human individuals. As for the study in general: Three CD4 naive, three CD4 memory, two CD8 naive and one CD8 memory plate were used per donor.

Study findings and constraints: On the whole, naive subsets had larger estimated richness than memory subsets had.

This CDR3 comprises 14 residues. V gave up 2 bases and J gave up 1 base, with 7 bases separating them. Germline V gene sequence: CDR1 SGHRS, CDR2 YFSETQ. Sequencing input: naive CD4+ T cells sorted from blood. The subset denotes: CD45RA+ positively selected. This rearrangement joins TRBV5-1 to TRBJ1-5; D gene uncertain. This clonotype originated in a man younger than 35 in good health. CDR3 DNA: TGCGCCAGCAGCTTAGACGGAAGCAATCAGCCCCAGCATTTT. Translating it yields CASSLDGSNQPQHF.